Each of the 27 T cell receptor beta chains below was sequenced from the same sample in a study of blood T cell repertoires in COVID-19 (TCRdb year 2020). Receptor libraries were prepared by the immunoSEQ multiplex PCR assay. Held by TCRdb, this immuneACCESS table contains in-frame sequences only and omits some clones. Under half of the omission traces to an unresolved V gene where checked; the cause of the rest is unknown. This sample has some 130,000 clones in its table, and 90% of those were observed once. Clones ranked in the top ten supply less than 5% of the sample. The specimen sequenced was peripheral blood. These receptors were taken from a man between 60 and 75 years old with COVID-19, enrolled during active disease.

The chain is built from TRBV30 and TRBJ2-7; D perhaps matches TRBD1 (6 bases). Trimming removed 1 base from V and 5 bases from J, with 18 bases in between. Germline CDR1 is GTSNPN and CDR2 is SVGIG (reference sequence). The CDR3 runs 15 residues. The chain's CDR3 is CAWSAPTYRVDEQYF. For the CDR3, the DNA is TGTGCCTGGAGTGCCCCTACATACAGGGTTGACGAGCAGTACTTC.

J is TRBJ2-1 and V is TRBV27, with 14 bases identical to TRBD2. CDR1 MNHEY and CDR2 SMNVEV come from the germline V gene (reference sequence). The trim removed 7 bases at V and 9 bases at J, leaving 5 bases unmatched. This CDR3 is built from 14 residues. The CDR3 loop reads CASTTSGRASEQFF. CDR3 nucleotides: TGTGCCAGCACGACTAGCGGGAGGGCCAGTGAGCAGTTCTTC.

The CDR3: CASSLGQGVGEQYF. CDR3 in DNA: TGTGCCAGCAGCTTAGGGCAGGGGGTCGGCGAGCAGTACTTC. The chain employs TRBV7-7 and TRBJ2-7, with 7 bases that match TRBD1. The CDR3 contains 14 residues. The J segment lost 6 bases and the V segment lost 1 base, leaving 6 bases of the junction unmatched. The V gene's germline CDR1 is SSHAT and CDR2 FNYEAQ (reference sequence).

The gene calls are TRBV7-2 and TRBJ2-5; perhaps TRBD1 as D (6 bases). This CDR3 spans 15 amino acids. Germline V gives CDR1 SGHTA, CDR2 FQGNSA. V lost 5 bases and J lost 2, with 15 bases in between. The CDR3 nucleotides read TGTGCCAGCAGCCCTAACAGGGATCGGCAAGAGACCCAGTACTTC. Translating it yields CASSPNRDRQETQYF.

The gene calls are TRBV5-1 and TRBJ2-2, with D perhaps TRBD2 (6 bases). Between the trimmed V and J ends, which lost 0 bases and 7 bases, there was a span of 13 bases. The CDR3 covers 15 residues. CDR1 is SGHRS and CDR2 is YFSETQ in the germline V gene. Here the CDR3 DNA reads TGCGCCAGCAGCTTGGGACTAGTTAAGGTCGGGGAGCTGTTTTTT. Its protein product is CASSLGLVKVGELFF.

This clone appeared a single time. The chain combines TRBV7-2 with TRBJ2-2; no firm D call. Per germline, CDR1 SGHTA and CDR2 FQGNSA. V was clipped by 5 bases and J by 6 bases, with 4 bases between them. CDR3 size: 11 residues. The CDR3 loop is CASSTAGELFF. In DNA form, the CDR3 reads TGTGCCAGCAGCACGGCCGGGGAGCTGTTTTTT.

The chain combines TRBV15 with TRBJ1-6; 8 nucleotides agree with TRBD1. Germline CDR1 LNHNV, CDR2 YYDKDF (reference sequence). V lost 5 bases to trimming and J lost 9 bases; unmatched junction nucleotides: 6. The CDR3 runs to 14 residues. CDR3 in amino acids: CATSLDREVSPLHF. The CDR3 DNA follows: TGTGCCACCAGCTTGGACAGGGAAGTTTCACCCCTCCACTTT.

The chain couples TRBV3-1 (or the pseudogene TRBV3-2) to TRBJ1-2, with a possible D match to TRBD1 (6 bases). Germline V gene lookup returns CDR1 LGHDT and CDR2 YNNKEL (reference sequence). Trimming removed 4 bases at V and 7 bases at J, with 13 bases between. The CDR3 is made up of 13 amino acids. The CDR3 bases are TGTGCCAGCAGCCCCGACGAAGGGGGTGGCTACACCTTC. This codes for CASSPDEGGGYTF.

This chain joins TRBV11-2 and TRBJ2-1; 10 bases are a match to TRBD2. The V gene's germline CDR1 is SGHAT and CDR2 FQNNGV. With 4 bases clipped from V and 7 bases from J, the junction kept 7 bases outside the gene matches. The CDR3 runs 15 residues. CDR3 DNA: TGTGCCAGCAGCTCCCTAGCGGGAGTGATTAATGAGCAGTTCTTC. It codes for CASSSLAGVINEQFF.

The chain combines TRBV5-1 with TRBJ2-6; TRBD1 matches at 9 bases. The CDR3 extends over 15 amino acids. Germline V gene lookup returns CDR1 SGHRS and CDR2 YFSETQ. V was pared by 4 bases and J by 4 bases, with 3 bases of the junction left unmatched. CDR3 loop: CASSNRGRGANVLTF. The DNA of the CDR3 is TGCGCCAGCAGCAACAGGGGGCGAGGGGCCAACGTCCTGACTTTC. Full variable domain (outside the CDR3, taken from reference TRBV5-1 and TRBJ2-6): KAGVTQTPRYLIKTRGQQVTLSCSPISGHRSVSWYQQTPGQGLQFLFEYFSETQRNKGNFPGRFSGRQFSNSRSEMNVSTLELGDSALYLCASSNRGRGANVLTFGAGSRLTVL.

V and J are TRBV30 and TRBJ1-4; 8 bases fit TRBD1. This CDR3 is built from 13 residues. CDR1 is GTSNPN and CDR2 is SVGIG in the germline V gene (reference sequence). The V segment lost 3 bases and the J segment 8 bases; nucleotides outside the gene matches: 5. CDR3 amino acids: CAWRVQGVEKLFF. DNA for the CDR3: TGTGCCTGGAGGGTACAGGGGGTGGAAAAACTGTTTTTT.

On this clone itself: Other DNA sequences in this sample translate to the same CDR3. J is TRBJ2-3 and V is TRBV5-1; TRBD1 agrees at 7 bases. Looked up from germline, CDR1 is SGHRS and CDR2 is YFSETQ. There are 14 residues in the CDR3. V was pared by 0 bases and J by 4 bases, with 2 bases of the junction left unmatched. CDR3 in amino acids: CASSLGQGADTQYF. The CDR3, as DNA: TGCGCCAGCAGCTTGGGACAGGGAGCAGATACGCAGTATTTT.

This clone appeared a few times. The chain recombines TRBV5-5 with TRBJ2-6; possible D gene TRBD1, 5 bases. CDR1 is SGHKS, CDR2 YYEKEE, per germline (reference sequence). The CDR3 totals 17 residues. With 1 base removed from V and 0 bases from J, the gap between germline ends came to 11 bases. The CDR3 DNA reads as TGTGCCAGCAGCTTGCGACAGATCTTCTCTGGGGCCAACGTCCTGACTTTC. Protein product: CASSLRQIFSGANVLTF.

The V call is TRBV5-6, the J call TRBJ2-1, with a weak D call TRBD1 (6 bases). V gave up 0 bases and J gave up 2 bases, with 12 bases separating them. The CDR3 is 16 residues long. Germline V gives CDR1 SGHDT, CDR2 YYEEEE. The CDR3: CASSLGPRGAYNEQFF. As DNA, the CDR3 is TGTGCCAGCAGCTTGGGTCCCAGGGGAGCCTACAATGAGCAGTTCTTC.

The chain links TRBV27 to TRBJ1-1; possible D gene TRBD1, 6 bases. Trimming shortened V by 0 bases and J by 0 bases, and 20 bases separated the two germline ends. The CDR3 sequence is 19 residues long. From germline, CDR1 is MNHEY and CDR2 SMNVEV (reference sequence). The CDR3: CASSLSSAGATLLNTEAFF. CDR3 nucleotides: TGTGCCAGCAGTTTATCGAGCGCAGGGGCCACCTTACTGAACACTGAAGCTTTCTTT.

This chain links TRBV30 with TRBJ1-5; 7 positions agree with TRBD1. The V and J ends lost 3 bases and 1 base, in that order; junction bases with no gene match: 6. The CDR3 totals 15 residues. Germline loops: CDR1 GTSNPN, CDR2 SVGIG (reference sequence). CDR3: CAWRGRDSSNQPQHF. CDR3 coding DNA: TGTGCCTGGAGGGGTCGGGACAGCAGCAATCAGCCCCAGCATTTT.

CDR3 nucleotide sequence: TGTGCCAGTAGTATCCAAACAGGGATGGGGGAGCAGTACTTC. This gives the protein CASSIQTGMGEQYF. V usage is TRBV19 and J usage is TRBJ2-7; TRBD1 might be the D (6 bases). Trimming left V 3 bases short and J 7 bases short, with 16 bases between. Germline V gives CDR1 LNHDA, CDR2 SQIVND (reference sequence). This CDR3 is built from 14 residues.

The rearrangement joins TRBV5-1 to TRBJ1-1; 9 bases map to TRBD1. The CDR3 covers 15 residues. V was clipped by 6 bases and J by 0 bases; unmatched bases: 6. Germline CDR1 is SGHRS and CDR2 is YFSETQ. The CDR3 bases are TGCGCCAGCACGGGACAGGGCGCTATGAACACTGAAGCTTTCTTT. It is translated as CASTGQGAMNTEAFF.

The chain joins TRBV2 to TRBJ1-3; 7 nucleotides line up with TRBD1. The germline gives CDR1 SNHLY, CDR2 FYNNEI. The CDR3 has 16 amino acids. V trimming: 5 bases; J trimming: 2 bases; junction bases outside the gene matches: 9. DNA of the CDR3: TGTGCCAGCAGTTATAAAGGGGGCGGCACTGGAAACACCATATATTTT. This translates into CASSYKGGGTGNTIYF. Looking up the rest from reference TRBV2 and TRBJ1-3 gives the full variable domain: EPEVTQTPSHQVTQMGQEVILRCVPISNHLYFYWYRQILGQKVEFLVSFYNNEISEKSEIFDDQFSVERPDGSNFTLKIRSTKLEDSAMYFCASSYKGGGTGNTIYFGEGSWLTVV.

The chain couples TRBV30 to TRBJ2-1; 9 bases map to TRBD2. Germline V CDR1 and CDR2: GTSNPN, SVGIG (reference sequence). The CDR3 extends over 15 amino acids. Germline trimming cut 2 bases from V and 9 bases from J; bases unmatched to any gene: 11. CDR3 DNA: TGTGCCTGGAGTACCCGACTAGCGGTGGGCATTGAGCAGTTCTTC. This gives the protein CAWSTRLAVGIEQFF.

The J gene is TRBJ1-1, the V gene TRBV29-1; 10 bases map to TRBD1. Unmatched junction bases numbered 8, after V lost 4 bases and J lost 6 bases. In germline, CDR1 is SQVTM, CDR2 ANQGSEA. The CDR3 length is 14 residues. The CDR3 sequence is CSVAGGQGLSEAFF. The CDR3 DNA follows: TGCAGCGTTGCAGGGGGACAGGGGTTATCTGAAGCTTTCTTT.

The chain uses TRBV25-1 and TRBJ1-2, with D perhaps matching TRBD1 (5 bases). CDR3 length: 14 amino acids. Germline V gives CDR1 MGHDK, CDR2 SYGVNS. The germline V and J ends were trimmed by 4 bases and 4 bases, with 13 bases remaining between them. CDR3 sequence (DNA): TGTGCCAGCAGTGGCAGGGTTTTTGGCTATGGCTACACCTTC. This encodes CASSGRVFGYGYTF.

The chain recombines TRBV6-5 with TRBJ2-1; D not resolved. CDR1 is MNHEY and CDR2 is SVGAGI in the germline V gene. V dropped 2 bases and J dropped 4 bases, with 6 bases sitting between them. CDR3 length: 13 residues. Here the CDR3 reads CASSYNFYNEQFF. Written as DNA, the CDR3 is TGTGCCAGCAGTTACAACTTTTACAATGAGCAGTTCTTC.

V usage is TRBV7-6 and J usage is TRBJ1-3; 8 bases are a match to TRBD1. This CDR3 is built from 14 residues. The germline V gene encodes CDR1 SGHVS and CDR2 FNYEAQ. The V segment lost 4 bases and the J segment 1 base; nucleotides outside the gene matches: 0. The CDR3 DNA reads as TGTGCCAGCAGCTACAGGGGGTCTGGAAACACCATATATTTT. Its protein product is CASSYRGSGNTIYF.

This clone has a single count. V is TRBV30 and J is TRBJ2-3; the match to TRBD2 covers 13 bases. Germline V lookup: CDR1 GTSNPN, CDR2 SVGIG (reference sequence). With V trimmed by 4 bases and J by 4 bases, 8 bases remained unmatched. The CDR3 consists of 16 residues. CDR3 DNA: TGTGCCTGGAAAGGACTAGCGGGAGATCTCTCAGATACGCAGTATTTT. This translates into CAWKGLAGDLSDTQYF.

The genes are TRBV7-9 and TRBJ2-5; 11 bases align to TRBD2. J lost 5 bases, V lost 6 bases, and 8 bases had no gene match. The CDR3 has 15 amino acids. CDR1 is SEHNR, CDR2 FQNEAQ, per germline (reference sequence). CDR3 in amino acids: CASRPLAGVVETQYF. CDR3 DNA: TGTGCCAGCAGACCACTAGCGGGAGTGGTTGAGACCCAGTACTTC. Full variable domain (remainder filled in from reference TRBV7-9 and TRBJ2-5): DTGVSQNPRHKITKRGQNVTFRCDPISEHNRLYWYRQTLGQGPEFLTYFQNEAQLEKSRLLSDRFSAERPKGSFSTLEIQRTEQGDSAMYLCASRPLAGVVETQYFGPGTRLLVL.

The V and J genes are TRBV11-3 and TRBJ2-6; 9 bases fit TRBD1. The CDR3 covers 16 residues. Trimming cost V 3 bases and J 2 bases; bases outside gene matches: 2. Germline CDR1 SGHNT, CDR2 YENEEA. Here the CDR3 reads CASSLGQGTGANVLTF. The DNA for the CDR3 is TGTGCCAGCAGCTTGGGACAGGGTACTGGGGCCAACGTCCTGACTTTC.